This T cell receptor beta chain was identified in a study of T cell repertoires in cytomegalovirus infection. Notes on the study in general: The response measured ex vivo was dominated by TCR beta clonotypes (HLA-C-restricted and CMV-specific).

Points on this clonotype: Its antigen remains unknown.

CDR3 length: 15 residues. The V and J ends lost 5 bases and 5 bases respectively, with 18 bases between them. The germline gives CDR1 SGHNT, CDR2 YENEEA. TCRdb reprocessed the reads with MiXCR, giving one entry per CDR3 protein. This sample has about 570,000 distinct CDR3 sequences, with 40% found just once. V is TRBV11-3 and J is TRBJ2-5, with TRBD1 as a possible D gene (6 bases). The material was cultured PBMCs, obtained from culture after CMV antigen stimulation. The sequence was obtained from a human donor in good health (CMV status not recorded). Some clones in this sample may be carry-over from other donors' samples. CDR3 sequence reads: CASSPPTGYYETQYF. As DNA, the CDR3 is TGTGCCAGCAGCCCTCCCACAGGGTATTACGAGACCCAGTACTTC.